The 17 T cell receptor beta chains given below trace back to one sample, sequenced in a study of control samples from healthy donors and cancer patients (dated by TCRdb to 2019 to 2021). Libraries were prepared through the immunoSEQ multiplex PCR assay. In TCRdb, the immuneACCESS table is reduced to in-frame sequences with V and J assigned. These tables do not hold every clone; where another copy was compared, an unresolved V gene accounts for under half, and the others remain unexplained. Counted in this sample were about 110,000 clones; almost 85% of them appeared once. The top ten clones comprise around 6.2% of the sample. The material sequenced was blood. These receptors came from a man between 18 and 35 years old in good health.

The rearrangement joins TRBV11-2 to TRBJ2-1, with 8 positions matching TRBD2. With 2 bases clipped from V and 0 bases from J, the junction kept 9 bases outside the gene matches. Germline CDR1 reads SGHAT; CDR2 reads FQNNGV. The CDR3 runs 18 residues. CDR3 in amino acids: CASSLHPGLVSSYNEQFF. CDR3 nucleotides: TGTGCCAGCAGCTTACACCCGGGACTAGTAAGCTCCTACAATGAGCAGTTCTTC.

The gene calls are TRBV7-9 and TRBJ1-6; D perhaps matches TRBD1 (6 bases). CDR1 is SEHNR, CDR2 FQNEAQ, per germline (reference sequence). The CDR3 is 20 residues long. Trimming took off 4 bases at V and 7 bases at J, with 29 bases between the two ends. The CDR3: CASSWAPGAFHRVPNSPLHF. In DNA, the CDR3 is TGTGCCAGCAGCTGGGCCCCAGGGGCCTTTCACAGGGTCCCAAATTCACCCCTCCACTTT.

This sequence joins TRBV6-6 and TRBJ2-6; D unresolved. The CDR3 is 14 residues long. V was pared by 3 bases and J by 1 base, with 4 bases between. Per the germline V gene, CDR1 is MNHNY and CDR2 is SVGAGI (reference sequence). In DNA, the CDR3 is TGTGCCAGCAGTTATTCTTCTGGGGCCAACGTCCTGACTTTC. Its protein product is CASSYSSGANVLTF.

The rearrangement joins TRBV7-9 to TRBJ1-1, with D unresolved. The CDR3 has 11 residues. Trimming removed 5 bases at V and 2 bases at J, with 3 bases between. Germline CDR1 and CDR2: SEHNR and FQNEAQ (reference sequence). CDR3 bases: TGTGCCAGCAGCGCAAACACTGAAGCTTTCTTT. Amino acid sequence: CASSANTEAFF.

The V gene is TRBV25-1, the J gene TRBJ2-5; 10 bases fit TRBD2. The CDR3 extends over 17 amino acids. Germline V gene data show CDR1 as MGHDK and CDR2 as SYGVNS. The V segment lost 4 bases and the J segment 0 bases; nucleotides outside the gene matches: 8. The CDR3 DNA sequence: TGTGCCAGCAGTGTACTCCCACTAGCGGGGTACCAAGAGACCCAGTACTTC. Its translation: CASSVLPLAGYQETQYF.

This chain links TRBV6-1 with TRBJ1-2; 7 bases fit TRBD1. Germline trimming cut 4 bases from V and 1 base from J; bases unmatched to any gene: 12. CDR1 and CDR2 (germline): MNHNS, SASEGT. This CDR3 has 17 residues. In DNA, the CDR3 is TGTGCCAGCAGTGGACAGGGAATTGGAAGAGGTAACTATGGCTACACCTTC. Its translation is CASSGQGIGRGNYGYTF.

The V call is TRBV7-9, the J call TRBJ2-5, with D possibly TRBD1 on 5 matching bases. V dropped 6 bases and J dropped 5 bases, with 13 bases sitting between them. This CDR3 spans 13 amino acids. The germline CDR1 and CDR2 sequences are SEHNR and FQNEAQ (reference sequence). CDR3 DNA: TGTGCCAGCAGGTATCAGGGTATTGAGACCCAGTACTTC. Protein: CASRYQGIETQYF.

V usage is TRBV20-1 and J usage is TRBJ1-1; D unclear. This CDR3 has 11 amino acids. Germline lookup yields CDR1 DFQATT and CDR2 SNEGSKA (reference sequence). Trimming pared 3 bases from V and 3 bases from J, leaving 5 bases between. The DNA of the CDR3 is TGCAGTGCTAGTTTACACACTGAAGCTTTCTTT. As protein: CSASLHTEAFF.

V is TRBV11-1 and J is TRBJ1-6; no firm D call. CDR3 length equals 14 residues. CDR1 and CDR2 from the germline V gene are SGHAT and FQDESV (reference sequence). Trimming removed 5 bases from V and 5 bases from J, with 10 bases in between. The CDR3 DNA reads as TGTGCCAGCAGCGCCAGCCCGCATAATTCACCCCTCCACTTT. Translating gives CASSASPHNSPLHF.

The chain links TRBV5-1 to TRBJ1-2; D may be TRBD1 (6 bases). The CDR3 has 14 amino acids. V lost 2 bases, J lost 7 bases, and 15 bases lay in between. Per germline, CDR1 SGHRS and CDR2 YFSETQ. CDR3 residues: CASSLTAGEGGYTF. CDR3 bases: TGCGCCAGCAGCTTAACGGCAGGGGAAGGTGGCTACACCTTC.

This chain connects TRBV30 to TRBJ1-2; D gene uncertain. The CDR3 runs 12 residues. CDR1 GTSNPN and CDR2 SVGIG come from the germline V gene (reference sequence). The V end was cut by 2 bases, the J end by 9 bases, with 13 bases between. The CDR3 nucleotides are TGTGCCTGGAGTCCAGGCCACGTGCGCTACACCTTC. It specifies CAWSPGHVRYTF.

This CDR3 reads CASSWGTSGGNEQFF. CDR3 in DNA: TGTGCCAGCAGCTGGGGGACTAGCGGGGGGAATGAGCAGTTCTTC. The chain carries TRBV7-2 and TRBJ2-1, with 15 bases aligning to TRBD2. J was trimmed by 7 bases and V by 4 bases; bases with no gene match: 2. Germline V gives CDR1 SGHTA, CDR2 FQGNSA. The CDR3 runs 15 residues.

The J gene is TRBJ1-5, the V gene TRBV2; no clear D gene. This CDR3 region has 15 residues. The germline CDR1 and CDR2 sequences are SNHLY and FYNNEI. Deletions cut 4 bases from V and 3 bases from J, with 13 bases between. CDR3 coding DNA: TGTGCCAGCAGTGGGGGATGGGGTCCCAATCAGCCCCAGCATTTT. It codes for CASSGGWGPNQPQHF.

The V gene is TRBV24-1, the J gene TRBJ2-7, with 9 bases that match TRBD1. Per germline, CDR1 KGHDR and CDR2 SFDVKD. The CDR3 length is 12 residues. The V gene end was trimmed by 7 bases and the J gene end by 12 bases; junction bases not matched to a gene: 9. The CDR3 nucleotides read TGTGCCACCAGGGGACAGGGAACTTGTTTGTACGTC. Amino acids: CATRGQGTCLYV.

The chain uses TRBV6-6 and TRBJ2-7, with unresolved D. The germline V gene has CDR1 MNHNY and CDR2 SVGAGI (reference sequence). The V and J ends lost 7 bases and 2 bases respectively, with 9 bases between them. The CDR3 runs to 12 residues. CDR3 sequence (DNA): TGTGCCAGCACCGACGAGACCTACGAGCAGTACGTC. Protein: CASTDETYEQYV.

This rearrangement joins TRBV7-8 to TRBJ2-1, with 9 positions matching TRBD2. The CDR3 totals 15 residues. V lost 0 bases to trimming and J lost 9 bases; unmatched junction nucleotides: 6. CDR1 and CDR2 from the germline V gene are SGHVS and FQNEAQ. The CDR3 reads CASSLASGGTGEQFF. The CDR3 DNA reads TGTGCCAGCAGCTTAGCCAGCGGGGGGACGGGTGAGCAGTTCTTC.

This chain connects TRBV4-1 to TRBJ1-2, with D perhaps matching TRBD1 (5 bases). The ends were cut back, 2 bases at V and 2 bases at J, with 6 bases in the middle. CDR3 length: 13 residues. Germline CDR1 reads MGHRA; CDR2 reads YSYEKL. CDR3 protein: CASSQTGNYGYTF. The CDR3 DNA is TGCGCCAGCAGCCAAACAGGCAACTATGGCTACACCTTC.